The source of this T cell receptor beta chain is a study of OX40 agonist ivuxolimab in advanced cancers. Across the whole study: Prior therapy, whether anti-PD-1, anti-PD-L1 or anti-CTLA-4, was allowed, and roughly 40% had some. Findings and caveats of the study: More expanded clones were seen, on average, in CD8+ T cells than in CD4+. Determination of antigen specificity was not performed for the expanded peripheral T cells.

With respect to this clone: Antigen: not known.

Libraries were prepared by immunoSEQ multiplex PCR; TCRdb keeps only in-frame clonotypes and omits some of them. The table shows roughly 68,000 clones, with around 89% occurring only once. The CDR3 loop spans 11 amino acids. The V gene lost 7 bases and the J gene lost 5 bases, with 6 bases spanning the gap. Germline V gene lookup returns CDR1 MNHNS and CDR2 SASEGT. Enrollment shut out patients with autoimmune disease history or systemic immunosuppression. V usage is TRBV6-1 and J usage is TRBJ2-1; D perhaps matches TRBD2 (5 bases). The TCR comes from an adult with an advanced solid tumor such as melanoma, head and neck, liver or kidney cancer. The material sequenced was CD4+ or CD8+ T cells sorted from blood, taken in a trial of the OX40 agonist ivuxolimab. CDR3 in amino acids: CASMRDNEQFF. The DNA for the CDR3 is TGTGCCAGCATGAGGGACAATGAGCAGTTCTTC.